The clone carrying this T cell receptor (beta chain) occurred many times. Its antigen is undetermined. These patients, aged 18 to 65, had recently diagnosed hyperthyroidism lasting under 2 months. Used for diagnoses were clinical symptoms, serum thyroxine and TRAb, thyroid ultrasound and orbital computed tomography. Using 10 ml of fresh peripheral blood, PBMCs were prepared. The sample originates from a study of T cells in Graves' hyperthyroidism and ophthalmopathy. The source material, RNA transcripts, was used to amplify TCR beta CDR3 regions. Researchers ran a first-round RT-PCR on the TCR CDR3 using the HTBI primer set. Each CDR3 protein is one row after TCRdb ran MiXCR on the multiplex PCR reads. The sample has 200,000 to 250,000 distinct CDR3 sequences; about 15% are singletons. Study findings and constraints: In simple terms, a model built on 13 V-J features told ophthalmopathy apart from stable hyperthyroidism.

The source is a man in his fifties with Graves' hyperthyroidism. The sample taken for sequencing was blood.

The CDR3 protein is CASSLGLAGMYNEQFF. The CDR3 bases are TGTGCCAGCAGCTTAGGACTAGCGGGAATGTACAATGAGCAGTTCTTC. The chain links TRBV11-2 to TRBJ2-1; 11 bases map to TRBD2. CDR3 length equals 16 residues. The J segment lost 4 bases and the V segment lost 1 base, leaving 3 bases of the junction unmatched. In germline, CDR1 is SGHAT, CDR2 FQNNGV.